This passage covers 18 T cell receptor beta chains from one sample sequenced in a study of T cell responses to AZD1222 COVID-19 vaccine. Measured with immunoSEQ multiplex PCR; TCRdb has only the in-frame clones, and not every one. The sample yields under 150,000 clones, about 88% seen once. The sequencing used peripheral blood, collected on day 0 of AZD1222 vaccination. These TCRs come from an adult in good health.

The V and J genes are TRBV2 and TRBJ2-1; TRBD1 matches at 8 bases. The ends lost 6 bases at V and 0 bases at J; junction bases unmatched: 4. CDR3 size: 15 residues. Germline CDR1 and CDR2: SNHLY and FYNNEI. For the CDR3, the DNA is TGTGCCAGCAGCGAGGACAGGGCCTCCTACAATGAGCAGTTCTTC. This translates into CASSEDRASYNEQFF.

The chain combines TRBV4-2 with TRBJ1-5; D is ambiguous. This CDR3 has 18 amino acids. Per the germline V gene, CDR1 is LGHNA and CDR2 is YNFKEQ. Between the trimmed V and J ends, which lost 1 base and 0 bases, there was a span of 16 bases. The CDR3 coding sequence is TGTGCCAGCAGCCAAGGGGCGGCACACGAACGTAGCAATCAGCCCCAGCATTTT. Its translation is CASSQGAAHERSNQPQHF.

The chain joins TRBV11-2 to TRBJ2-3; D gene unclear. Per the germline V gene, CDR1 is SGHAT and CDR2 is FQNNGV. The ends were cut back, 2 bases at V and 6 bases at J, with 3 bases in the middle. There are 11 residues in the CDR3. CDR3 sequence: CASSLRDTQYF. The CDR3 nucleotides read TGTGCCAGCAGCTTAAGGGATACGCAGTATTTT.

This clone showed up just a few times. The chain is built from TRBV28 and TRBJ2-1; possible D gene TRBD2, 5 bases. The CDR3 length is 13 residues. The germline gives CDR1 MDHEN, CDR2 SYDVKM. The V end lost 8 bases, the J end lost 2 bases, and 10 bases lay between the germline ends. CDR3 in amino acids: CASGGSPYNEQFF. The CDR3 coding sequence is TGTGCCAGCGGCGGGTCTCCCTACAATGAGCAGTTCTTC. Filled out from reference TRBV28 and TRBJ2-1, the complete variable domain reads DVKVTQSSRYLVKRTGEKVFLECVQDMDHENMFWYRQDPGLGLRLIYFSYDVKMKEKGDIPEGYSVSREKKERFSLILESASTNQTSMYLCASGGSPYNEQFFGPGTRLTVL.

The chain employs TRBV11-2 and TRBJ1-4, with D possibly being TRBD1 (6 bases). This CDR3 has 15 amino acids. Germline assignment: CDR1 SGHAT and CDR2 FQNNGV. V dropped 0 bases and J dropped 5 bases, with 10 bases sitting between them. Here the CDR3 reads CASSLDGTYNEKLFF. CDR3 in DNA: TGTGCCAGCAGCTTAGACGGGACATACAATGAAAAACTGTTTTTT.

The chain combines TRBV2 with TRBJ1-1, with 8 positions matching TRBD1. V was pared by 11 bases and J by 4 bases, with 9 bases of the junction left unmatched. The germline CDR1 and CDR2 sequences are SNHLY and FYNNEI. This CDR3 has 13 residues. The CDR3 region is CAQQGARGTEAFF. The CDR3 DNA reads as TGTGCCCAGCAGGGGGCGCGGGGCACTGAAGCTTTCTTT.

The chain carries TRBV19 and TRBJ2-7; 7 nucleotides agree with TRBD1. The CDR3 is made up of 14 amino acids. The V gene's germline CDR1 is LNHDA and CDR2 SQIVND (reference sequence). The V gene end was trimmed by 7 bases and the J gene end by 0 bases; junction bases not matched to a gene: 6. The DNA of the CDR3 is TGTGCCAGTACCTCGACAGGGAGCTCCTACGAGCAGTACTTC. Amino acid sequence: CASTSTGSSYEQYF. Full variable domain (rest looked up from reference TRBV19 and TRBJ2-7): DGGITQSPKYLFRKEGQNVTLSCEQNLNHDAMYWYRQDPGQGLRLIYYSQIVNDFQKGDIAEGYSVSREKKESFPLTVTSAQKNPTAFYLCASTSTGSSYEQYFGPGTRLTVT.

Details on this clone: One end of the junction is discordant with germline, which a read error may explain. The rearrangement joins TRBV5-1 to TRBJ2-1, with 9 positions matching TRBD2. Germline V gene sequence: CDR1 SGHRS, CDR2 YFSETQ. The CDR3 extends over 17 amino acids. CDR3 protein: CASSLEGAGGTYNEQFF. The DNA for the CDR3 is TGCGCCAGCAGCTTGGAAGGAGCGGGAGGAACCTATAATGAGCAGTTCTTC. The full variable domain, in which reference TRBV5-1 and TRBJ2-1 provide the parts outside the CDR3, is KAGVTQTPRYLIKTRGQQVTLSCSPISGHRSVSWYQQTPGQGLQFLFEYFSETQRNKGNFPGRFSGRQFSNSRSEMNVSTLELGDSALYLCASSLEGAGGTYNEQFFGPGTRLTVL.

Comments on this clone: A junction boundary mismatches the germline segment, possibly from a read error. V usage is TRBV3-1 (or the pseudogene TRBV3-2) and J usage is TRBJ1-2; D is possibly TRBD1 (6 bases). CDR1 and CDR2 (germline): LGHDT, YNNKEL (reference sequence). The CDR3 is made up of 11 amino acids. CDR3 bases: TGTGCCAGCAGCCAAGACCGGGACACTCTCTTC. Translated: CASSQDRDTLF.

Written as DNA, the CDR3 is TGTGCCAGCAGCGAGGGGGGGAGCGAAGGAGATACGCAGTATTTT. Protein product: CASSEGGSEGDTQYF. V is TRBV9 and J is TRBJ2-3, with a weak D call TRBD2 (7 bases). Germline assignment: CDR1 SGDLS and CDR2 YYNGEE. The CDR3 totals 15 residues. Trimming took off 3 bases at V and 5 bases at J, with 16 bases between the two ends.

This chain links TRBV3-1 (or the pseudogene TRBV3-2) with TRBJ2-2; perhaps TRBD2 as D (7 bases). The CDR3 runs to 15 residues. The V and J ends lost 1 base and 6 bases respectively, with 12 bases between them. CDR1 and CDR2 from the germline V gene are LGHDT and YNNKEL (reference sequence). The chain's CDR3 is CASSQVDGGPGELFF. The CDR3 nucleotides read TGTGCCAGCAGCCAAGTTGACGGGGGGCCCGGGGAGCTGTTTTTT.

The chain is built from TRBV6-5 and TRBJ1-2; possibly TRBD1 for D (6 bases). CDR1 is MNHEY and CDR2 is SVGAGI in the germline V gene. The CDR3 is made up of 13 amino acids. Trimming stripped 6 bases from V and 5 bases from J, with 13 bases between. The chain's CDR3 is CASRGGAEYGYTF. The CDR3 bases are TGTGCCAGCAGAGGGGGGGCTGAGTATGGCTACACCTTC.

This chain links TRBV5-1 with TRBJ2-3; tentative D call: TRBD2 (5 bases). CDR1 is SGHRS and CDR2 is YFSETQ in the germline V gene. The CDR3 runs to 17 residues. V dropped 3 bases and J dropped 1 base, with 18 bases sitting between them. For the CDR3, the DNA is TGCGCCAGCAGCTCGGGCCTGCGGGCCCTGGGCACAGATACGCAGTATTTT. Protein sequence: CASSSGLRALGTDTQYF.

This clone was counted a single time. V gene TRBV24-1 combines with J gene TRBJ2-5, with D tentatively TRBD2 (6 bases). The V and J ends lost 8 bases and 5 bases respectively, with 11 bases between them. Germline CDR1 is KGHDR and CDR2 is SFDVKD. This CDR3 has 12 residues. The CDR3 nucleotides are TGTGCCACCAACGGCGGAGGGGAGACCCAGTACTTC. This translates into CATNGGGETQYF.

This clone has just one count. This chain links TRBV24-1 with TRBJ2-2; D is uncertain. With 7 bases removed from V and 2 bases from J, the gap between germline ends came to 13 bases. The CDR3 loop spans 15 amino acids. In germline, CDR1 is KGHDR, CDR2 SFDVKD. The DNA for the CDR3 is TGTGCCACCAGCGGGCTCAGAGAAAACACCGGGGAGCTGTTTTTT. Encoded protein: CATSGLRENTGELFF.

The CDR3 nucleotides read TGTGCCAGCAGCTTAAGCCTTAACTATGGCTACACCTTC. This translates into CASSLSLNYGYTF. The chain combines TRBV7-2 with TRBJ1-2; D call uncertain. The length of the CDR3 is 13 residues. Germline CDR1 SGHTA, CDR2 FQGNSA. V was trimmed by 2 bases and J by 1 base, leaving 5 bases between them.

V gene TRBV3-1 (or the pseudogene TRBV3-2) combines with J gene TRBJ2-6; unclear D gene. The germline V gene has CDR1 LGHDT and CDR2 YNNKEL (reference sequence). This CDR3 has 13 residues. The V and J ends lost 8 bases and 4 bases respectively, with 9 bases between them. The CDR3 region is CASRPAGANVLTF. The CDR3 nucleotides read TGTGCCAGCCGTCCCGCGGGGGCCAACGTCCTGACTTTC.

The genes are TRBV11-2 and TRBJ2-7; 7 bases line up with TRBD2. The CDR3 is made up of 16 amino acids. CDR1 is SGHAT and CDR2 is FQNNGV in the germline V gene. Trimming removed 6 bases from V and 2 bases from J; junction bases left unmatched: 13. CDR3 DNA sequence: TGTGCCAGCAGACCCCCCCCAGGACTAGGACCCTACGAGCAGTACTTC. It specifies CASRPPPGLGPYEQYF.